This entry lists 19 T cell receptor beta chains sequenced from one sample in a study of blood T cells in healthy people across ages. Through a sample-barcoded 5' primer and a J-beta primer mix, a second PCR was run for roughly 6 to 12 cycles. MiXCR was run by TCRdb on the 5' RACE reads, yielding one entry per CDR3 protein. The sample carries 700,000 to 850,000 distinct CDR3 sequences, 53% recorded once. Sequencing was performed on blood. The receptors derive from an elderly man in good health.

The chain carries TRBV18 and TRBJ2-7; D is possibly TRBD2 (6 bases). Deletions cut 3 bases from V and 3 bases from J, with 15 bases between. This CDR3 region has 15 residues. Germline V gene data show CDR1 as KGHSH and CDR2 as LQKENI. This CDR3 reads CASSPADGGVYEQYF. DNA for the CDR3: TGTGCCAGCTCACCCGCAGACGGCGGGGTCTACGAGCAGTACTTC.

The chain has TRBV5-1 and TRBJ2-1, with a possible D match to TRBD2 (5 bases). CDR1 is SGHRS, CDR2 YFSETQ, per germline. Trimming stripped 0 bases from V and 0 bases from J, with 10 bases between. This CDR3 comprises 16 residues. The CDR3 DNA follows: TGCGCCAGCAGCTTGGTGGGAGCGAGCTCCTACAATGAGCAGTTCTTC. It yields the protein CASSLVGASSYNEQFF.

The V gene is TRBV20-1, the J gene TRBJ2-5; D possibly corresponds to TRBD1 (6 bases). CDR3 length: 14 residues. CDR1 is DFQATT, CDR2 SNEGSKA, per germline (reference sequence). Deletions cut 5 bases from V and 11 bases from J, with 24 bases between. The CDR3 sequence is CSALRTDSYNEQYF. The CDR3 DNA reads TGCAGTGCTCTACGGACAGACTCCTACAATGAGCAGTACTTC.

The V call is TRBV7-2, the J call TRBJ2-6; no clear D gene. Germline CDR1 SGHTA, CDR2 FQGNSA. V gave up 4 bases and J gave up 4 bases, with 14 bases separating them. The CDR3 has 16 amino acids. The CDR3 bases are TGTGCCAGCAGCTCCGGAGCGAGTAGAGGGGCCAACGTCCTGACTTTC. It specifies CASSSGASRGANVLTF.

The chain is built from TRBV29-1 and TRBJ2-1; 7 bases are shared with TRBD1. Germline CDR1 reads SQVTM; CDR2 reads ANQGSEA. Trimming took 2 bases from V and 9 from J; bases not matched to a gene: 7. The length of the CDR3 is 13 residues. Here the CDR3 reads CSVEPGQSPEQFF. In nucleotides, the CDR3 is TGCAGCGTTGAACCGGGACAGTCTCCTGAGCAGTTCTTC.

The CDR3 nucleotides are TGTGCCAGCAGTCAGGGGGCGCAAAGCTATGGCTACACCTTC. Translation: CASSQGAQSYGYTF. This sequence joins TRBV6-6 and TRBJ1-2; TRBD1 matches 8 bases. The length of the CDR3 is 14 residues. The germline V gene encodes CDR1 MNHNY and CDR2 SVGAGI (reference sequence). The V gene end was trimmed by 5 bases and the J gene end by 4 bases; junction bases not matched to a gene: 6.

This chain uses TRBV27 with TRBJ1-5; possibly TRBD1 for D (6 bases). V was clipped by 0 bases and J by 0 bases, with 12 bases between them. CDR3 length equals 17 residues. CDR1 MNHEY and CDR2 SMNVEV come from the germline V gene (reference sequence). This CDR3 reads CASSLSRTAYSNQPQHF. CDR3 sequence (DNA): TGTGCCAGCAGTTTATCGAGGACAGCTTATAGCAATCAGCCCCAGCATTTT.

This chain links TRBV6-6 with TRBJ2-2; the match to TRBD1 covers 7 bases. The CDR3 runs to 15 residues. V trimming: 5 bases; J trimming: 3 bases; junction bases outside the gene matches: 6. Germline assignment: CDR1 MNHNY and CDR2 SVGAGI (reference sequence). CDR3 region: CASSGGQSYTGELFF. CDR3 sequence (DNA): TGTGCCAGCAGTGGGGGACAGTCCTACACCGGGGAGCTGTTTTTT.

The table lists this clonotype with a few counts. The V call is TRBV9, the J call TRBJ2-7; D gene uncertain. This CDR3 spans 14 amino acids. CDR1 SGDLS and CDR2 YYNGEE come from the germline V gene. V lost 0 bases to trimming and J lost 2 bases, with 9 bases between them. The CDR3 protein is CASSVALETYEQYF. The CDR3 nucleotides are TGTGCCAGCAGCGTAGCGTTAGAGACCTACGAGCAGTACTTC. Combining the CDR3 with reference TRBV9 and TRBJ2-7 gives the whole variable domain DSGVTQTPKHLITATGQRVTLRCSPRSGDLSVYWYQQSLDQGLQFLIQYYNGEERAKGNILERFSAQQFPDLHSELNLSSLELGDSALYFCASSVALETYEQYFGPGTRLTVT.

A note on this clonotype: It is likely a read error: a sequence one base away is far more abundant. This chain connects TRBV12-3 or TRBV12-4 to TRBJ2-1; D uncertain. The CDR3 consists of 11 residues. For the CDR3, the DNA is TGTGCCTGCAGCTTAGCCAATGAGCAGTTCTTC. This encodes CACSLANEQFF.

This chain links TRBV20-1 with TRBJ2-7; D is perhaps TRBD1 or TRBD2 (5 bases each). V lost 6 bases and J lost 2, with 11 bases in between. Germline loops: CDR1 DFQATT, CDR2 SNEGSKA (reference sequence). CDR3 length: 12 residues. The CDR3 spells CSALEGPYEQYF. CDR3 bases: TGCAGTGCCCTTGAGGGACCCTACGAGCAGTACTTC.

The rearrangement links TRBV5-1 to TRBJ1-2; TRBD1 matches at 7 bases. Germline loops: CDR1 SGHRS, CDR2 YFSETQ. The V segment lost 0 bases and the J segment 6 bases; nucleotides outside the gene matches: 8. The CDR3 totals 15 residues. CDR3 in DNA: TGCGCCAGCAGCTTGGAGACAGGGTTAGTCAATGGCTACACCTTC. Its protein is CASSLETGLVNGYTF.

The V and J genes are TRBV28 and TRBJ2-5, with D perhaps TRBD1 (6 bases). With the DNA end fitting TRBJ2-4 better, the J assignment may be wrong. Germline CDR1 MDHEN, CDR2 SYDVKM. The CDR3 has 14 amino acids. CDR3 protein: CASGAQGKKNIQYF. As DNA, the CDR3 is TGTGCCAGCGGGGCTCAGGGGAAAAAAAACATTCAGTACTTC.

This clonotype has more than one count but fewer than ten. This CDR3 is CASSEAGAQYF. In DNA, the CDR3 is TGTGCCAGCAGTGAGGCAGGGGCGCAGTATTTT. J is TRBJ2-3 and V is TRBV2; a weak D match, TRBD1 (6 bases). Germline values: CDR1 SNHLY, CDR2 FYNNEI. V was shortened by 3 bases and J by 10 bases, with 8 bases between the two germline ends. There are 11 residues in the CDR3.

Notes on this clonotype: One junction end disagrees with the germline gene, perhaps due to a read error. CDR3 coding DNA: TGTGCCACCAGCTTCCAAGGAAACGGGACTTACCATGAGACCCAGTACTTC. This codes for CATSFQGNGTYHETQYF. The chain has TRBV15 and TRBJ2-4; D is possibly TRBD2 (6 bases). The DNA end is more similar to TRBJ2-5, so the J call may be wrong. Germline CDR1 LNHNV, CDR2 YYDKDF (reference sequence). The CDR3 is 17 amino acids.

The J gene is TRBJ2-4, the V gene TRBV28, with 11 positions matching TRBD2. The J call may be wrong; the DNA end is better matched by TRBJ2-7. CDR1 MDHEN and CDR2 SYDVKM come from the germline V gene. CDR3 length: 15 amino acids. CDR3 region: CASRQGLAEMYEQYF. Here the CDR3 DNA reads TGTGCCAGCAGACAGGGACTAGCGGAGATGTACGAGCAGTACTTC.

This clonotype was recorded a few times. The V gene is TRBV2, the J gene TRBJ2-3, with 7 positions matching TRBD1. The CDR3 has 16 residues. V lost 4 bases to trimming and J lost 1 base; unmatched junction nucleotides: 8. Looked up from germline, CDR1 is SNHLY and CDR2 is FYNNEI. CDR3 sequence reads: CASSAPDRAGTDTQYF. The CDR3 bases are TGTGCCAGCAGTGCCCCCGACAGGGCCGGCACAGATACGCAGTATTTT.

J is TRBJ2-7 and V is TRBV25-1; 11 nucleotides match TRBD2. Germline V gene sequence: CDR1 MGHDK, CDR2 SYGVNS. J was trimmed by 7 bases and V by 6 bases; bases with no gene match: 8. The CDR3 loop spans 14 amino acids. This chain's CDR3 is CASRLAGGDNEQYF. Here the CDR3 DNA reads TGTGCCAGCAGATTAGCGGGAGGGGACAATGAGCAGTACTTC.

The chain recombines TRBV27 with TRBJ2-3, with TRBD2 matching over 7 bases. The CDR3 has 15 amino acids. Germline loops: CDR1 MNHEY, CDR2 SMNVEV (reference sequence). V was pared by 3 bases and J by 14 bases, with 17 bases of the junction left unmatched. The CDR3 DNA reads TGTGCCAGCAGTTTGCGGGAGACCCAGCACAGATACGCGTATTTT. As protein: CASSLRETQHRYAYF.